Shown below are 18 T cell receptor beta chains from a single sample sequenced in a study of T cell clonality in common variable immunodeficiency. Study-level points and caveats: Common variable immunodeficiency TCR beta sequences reportedly had fewer deletions and N-nucleotide insertions.

Their antigens are not known. Generated by immunoSEQ multiplex PCR, the TCRdb table keeps only in-frame clones and is missing some. The sample holds 26,000 or so clones, and no clone turns up only once. Sequencing was performed on peripheral blood mononuclear cells. Every receptor here comes from a human donor with common variable immunodeficiency.

About this clone itself: Read sequence stops 3 residues before the CDR3 end, and the germline J gene provides the missing end. The V and J genes are TRBV18 and TRBJ2-1; D not certain. This CDR3 is 16 amino acids long. CDR1 and CDR2 from the germline V gene are KGHSH and LQKENI. Trimming cost V 0 bases and J 0 bases, with 9 bases left between them. CDR3 DNA (partial): TGTGCCAGCTCACCACCGCGGCAGAGCTCCTACAATGAG. Translating gives CASSPPRQSSYNE. In full, the CDR3 reads CASSPPRQSSYNEQFF.

This clone was counted ten times or more. Read coverage stops 3 residues before the CDR3 terminus; the germline J gene supplies the remainder. The genes are TRBV6-2 or TRBV6-3 and TRBJ2-1; TRBD2 agrees at 9 bases. CDR1 MNHEY and CDR2 SVGEGT come from the germline V gene. V was pared by 5 bases and J by 5 bases, with 13 bases of the junction left unmatched. This CDR3 contains 17 residues. The CDR3 is CASSPIGNSGRHNEQFF. CDR3 bases read: TGTGCCAGCAGTCCTATCGGGAATAGCGGGAGACACAATGAG.

This clone was seen many times. The CDR3 extends 3 residues past the end of the read, so its final part is completed from the germline J gene. The chain joins TRBV18 to TRBJ1-2, with D hard to call. Germline CDR1 reads KGHSH; CDR2 reads LQKENI. CDR3 size: 14 residues. Trimming cost V 3 bases and J 2 bases, with 10 bases left between them. The DNA read from the CDR3 is TGTGCCAGCTCACCGCCGACAATCAACTATGGC. Translated, it gives CASSPPTINYG. The entire CDR3 reads CASSPPTINYGYTF.

This clone was recorded many times. The sequence runs out 3 residues before the end of the CDR3; the remainder is reconstructed from the germline J gene. The genes are TRBV5-1 and TRBJ2-2; D possibly corresponds to TRBD2 (5 bases). Germline CDR1 reads SGHRS; CDR2 reads YFSETQ. V was trimmed by 4 bases and J by 3 bases, leaving 13 bases between them. The CDR3 spans 15 residues. The CDR3 loop is CASSPGFGYTGELFF. CDR3 bases read: TGCGCCAGCAGCCCGGGGTTCGGCTACACCGGGGAG.

This clone was recorded at least ten times. The read falls 3 residues short of the CDR3 end, and the missing part is taken from the germline J gene. This chain joins TRBV5-1 and TRBJ2-3; 10 bases align to TRBD2. There are 16 residues in the CDR3. CDR1 is SGHRS and CDR2 is YFSETQ in the germline V gene. V was clipped by 3 bases and J by 6 bases; unmatched bases: 10. Partial CDR3 DNA: TGCGCCAGCAGCTACTCCACTAGCGGGGCGGGGGATACG. It is translated as CASSYSTSGAGDT. The whole CDR3 region reads CASSYSTSGAGDTQYF.

This clone has a handful of counts. CDR3 region: CASRISRGGKETQYF. The CDR3 bases that were read are TGCGCCAGCAGAATCAGTCGCGGGGGGAAAGAGACC. The chain joins TRBV10-2 to TRBJ2-5, with 8 bases aligning to TRBD2. The observed sequence ends 3 residues before the CDR3 terminus, with the missing tail filled in from the germline J gene. This CDR3 comprises 15 residues. Trimming took 6 bases from V and 3 from J; bases not matched to a gene: 9. Germline values: CDR1 WSHSY, CDR2 SAAADI.

This clone showed up many times. From the germline J gene comes the end of the CDR3, since the read stops 3 residues before it. The chain combines TRBV29-1 with TRBJ1-5; possibly TRBD1 for D (5 bases). With 6 bases removed from V and 2 bases from J, the gap between germline ends came to 14 bases. The germline V gene encodes CDR1 SQVTM and CDR2 ANQGSEA. The length of the CDR3 is 14 residues. CDR3 bases read: TGCAGCGTCCTTTATCCGGGGGGCAATCAGCCC. It yields the protein CSVLYPGGNQP. The complete CDR3 sequence is CSVLYPGGNQPQHF.

This clone was seen many times. The read terminates 3 residues before the CDR3 end, so the remaining end is supplied by the germline J gene. The chain recombines TRBV5-4 with TRBJ2-1; D ambiguous. V was clipped by 4 bases and J by 4 bases, with 15 bases between them. Germline CDR1 reads SGHNT; CDR2 reads YYREEE (reference sequence). CDR3 length equals 15 residues. The DNA read from the CDR3 is TGTGCCAGCAGCCTACGTCTCTCCCCTTACAATGAG. It yields the protein CASSLRLSPYNE. The full CDR3 reads CASSLRLSPYNEQFF.

This clone was seen many times. The read ends 3 residues before the CDR3 terminus; that terminus is restored from the germline J gene. The chain joins TRBV6-2 or TRBV6-3 to TRBJ2-3; 12 bases align to TRBD2. This CDR3 is built from 15 residues. V was clipped by 5 bases and J by 3 bases; unmatched bases: 3. The germline gives CDR1 MNHEY, CDR2 SVGEGT. The CDR3 here is CASSLLAGGTDTQYF. The sequenced CDR3 bases are TGTGCCAGCAGTCTACTAGCGGGGGGTACAGATACG.

This clone appeared many times. The covered CDR3 bases are TGTGCCAGCAGCCAAGTGGGAGAGGGGGGGGTAGATACG. It specifies CASSQVGEGGVDT. The whole CDR3 protein is CASSQVGEGGVDTQYF. This sequence joins TRBV4-2 and TRBJ2-3; D may be TRBD2 (7 bases). The missing CDR3 end, 3 residues past where the read stops, is filled in from the germline J gene. The CDR3 has 16 residues. Trimming took off 1 base at V and 5 bases at J, with 16 bases between the two ends. In germline, CDR1 is LGHNA, CDR2 YNFKEQ.

This clone has a handful of counts. The read terminates 3 residues before the CDR3 end, so the remaining end is supplied by the germline J gene. V usage is TRBV23-1 and J usage is TRBJ1-5; unclear D gene. TRBV23-1 is an open reading frame, and its role is uncertain. The length of the CDR3 is 14 residues. The V end lost 4 bases, the J end lost 2 bases, and 9 bases lay between the germline ends. The covered CDR3 bases are TGCGCCAGCAGTCCGCCCGGGGGCAATCAGCCC. As protein: CASSPPGGNQP. The entire CDR3 is CASSPPGGNQPQHF.

The sample holds many counts of this clone. The CDR3 goes on 3 residues after the read ends, and that part is filled in from the germline J gene. This specimen includes other DNA sequences encoding the same CDR3. The chain uses TRBV30 and TRBJ1-4, with D maybe TRBD1 (5 bases). V lost 2 bases and J lost 7, with 23 bases in between. The length of the CDR3 is 17 residues. Per the germline V gene, CDR1 is GTSNPN and CDR2 is SVGIG (reference sequence). Incomplete CDR3 DNA: TGTGCCTGGAGTATCGGGACTGACTATAGTGCCCCTGAAAAA. The encoded protein is CAWSIGTDYSAPEK. The CDR3 as a whole reads CAWSIGTDYSAPEKLFF.

This clone has a count of ten or more. The CDR3 end falls 3 residues outside the read, so it is completed with the germline J gene. V is TRBV28 and J is TRBJ1-2; 7 bases are a match to TRBD1. This CDR3 is built from 12 residues. J gave up 5 bases and V 7 bases, and 4 bases lay outside the gene matches. Germline V gene data show CDR1 as MDHEN and CDR2 as SYDVKM. CDR3 DNA (partial): TGTGCCAGCAACACAGGGGTATATGGC. It specifies CASNTGVYG. The full CDR3 is CASNTGVYGYTF.

About this clone: The read finishes 3 residues shy of the CDR3 end, and the germline J gene is used to complete it. The rearrangement links TRBV5-1 to TRBJ2-7; 12 nucleotides match TRBD2. This CDR3 region has 14 residues. V trimming: 1 base; J trimming: 5 bases; junction bases outside the gene matches: 1. The germline CDR1 and CDR2 sequences are SGHRS and YFSETQ. The CDR3 DNA, read in part, is TGCGCCAGCAGCTTGACTAGCGGGGGGAACGAG. Its protein is CASSLTSGGNE. The complete CDR3 reads CASSLTSGGNEQYF.

This clone was observed a handful of times. The CDR3 end is not reached by the read, which stops 3 residues before it; the germline J gene fills it in. V gene TRBV7-6 combines with J gene TRBJ2-2, with D perhaps matching TRBD2 (6 bases). The germline CDR1 and CDR2 sequences are SGHVS and FNYEAQ. The CDR3 has 15 residues. Trimming cost V 5 bases and J 4 bases, with 14 bases left between them. CDR3 DNA, as far as it was read: TGTGCCAGCAGCCCCCAGCGGGCGCGCACCGGGGAG. As protein: CASSPQRARTGE. The complete CDR3 reads CASSPQRARTGELFF.

The table lists this clone with many counts. The sequence runs out 3 residues before the end of the CDR3; the remainder is reconstructed from the germline J gene. This chain connects TRBV29-1 to TRBJ1-1, with 12 bases identical to TRBD1. The V and J ends lost 4 bases and 2 bases, in that order; junction bases with no gene match: 14. Germline assignment: CDR1 SQVTM and CDR2 ANQGSEA. The CDR3 is made up of 18 amino acids. CDR3 DNA (partial): TGCAGCGTTGGGGGCTTATGGGGACAGGGGGCAGGAAACACTGAA. Residues: CSVGGLWGQGAGNTE. The whole CDR3 sequence reads CSVGGLWGQGAGNTEAFF.

This clone was seen more than once but under ten times. The CDR3 is cut off 3 residues early in the read; its end comes from the germline J gene. The chain carries TRBV11-2 and TRBJ2-7, with 7 bases that match TRBD1. The germline V gene encodes CDR1 SGHAT and CDR2 FQNNGV. The length of the CDR3 is 15 residues. Trimming cost V 1 base and J 2 bases; bases outside gene matches: 5. The DNA read from the CDR3 is TGTGCCAGCAGCTTAGGCCGACAGGGAGCCTACGAG. Translating it yields CASSLGRQGAYE. The entire CDR3 is CASSLGRQGAYEQYF.

Concerning this clone: The read is 3 residues too short to cover the CDR3 end, so that end is filled in from the germline J gene. The genes are TRBV7-2 and TRBJ1-4; unclear D gene. The V gene lost 3 bases and the J gene lost 5 bases, with 7 bases spanning the gap. The CDR3 length is 13 residues. Per germline, CDR1 SGHTA and CDR2 FQGNSA. The CDR3 spells CASSFSQNEKLFF. The covered CDR3 bases are TGTGCCAGCAGCTTTAGTCAAAATGAAAAA. Using reference TRBV7-2 and TRBJ1-4 for the parts outside the CDR3, the full variable domain is GAGVSQSPSNKVTEKGKDVELRCDPISGHTALYWYRQSLGQGLEFLIYFQGNSAPDKSGLPSDRFSAERTGGSVSTLTIQRTQQEDSAVYLCASSFSQNEKLFFGSGTQLSVL.